This T cell receptor beta chain was sequenced in a study of blood T cell repertoires in COVID-19. About the study: COVID-19 samples from acute and convalescent phases originated in the United States, Italy and Spain. T cells, B-cell-depleted T cells, or PBMCs supplied cDNA or gDNA.

Original analysis: Estimation of nucleated cell counts was performed using reference gene primer amplification. Some clones are missing from TCRdb's copy, which holds only in-frame ones; the method was immunoSEQ multiplex PCR. V, J and clone size reflect that table, while D and trimming were determined from the DNA. The profile shows 250,000 to 300,000 clones, under 90% of them singletons. With 5 bases clipped from V and 4 bases from J, the junction kept 5 bases outside the gene matches. CDR3 length equals 16 residues. Germline V gene data show CDR1 as SGHVS and CDR2 as FQNEAQ. Recruitment covered some 25 US areas and drew participants whose ages spanned about 18 to 100 years.

Specimen: PBMCs or T cells enriched from blood (not recorded which). The TCR was taken from a man aged 25 to 40 with acute COVID-19. This rearrangement joins TRBV7-8 to TRBJ2-3; 14 bases line up with TRBD2. The CDR3 sequence: CASSAGTSGSSDTQYF. Here the CDR3 DNA reads TGTGCCAGCAGCGCCGGGACTAGCGGGAGTTCAGATACGCAGTATTTT.